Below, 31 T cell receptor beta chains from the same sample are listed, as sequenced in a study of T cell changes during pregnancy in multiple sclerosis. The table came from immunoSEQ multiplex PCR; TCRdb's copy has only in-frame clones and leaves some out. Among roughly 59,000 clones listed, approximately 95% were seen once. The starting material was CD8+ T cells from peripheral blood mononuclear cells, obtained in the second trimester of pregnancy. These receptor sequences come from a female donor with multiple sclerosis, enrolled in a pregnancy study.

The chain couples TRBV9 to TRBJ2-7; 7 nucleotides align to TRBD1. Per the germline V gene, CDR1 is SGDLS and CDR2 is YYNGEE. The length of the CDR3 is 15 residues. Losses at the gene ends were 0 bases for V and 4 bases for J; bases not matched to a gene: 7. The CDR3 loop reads CASSVGGGVKYEQYF. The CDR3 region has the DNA TGTGCCAGCAGCGTAGGAGGGGGCGTCAAGTACGAGCAGTACTTC.

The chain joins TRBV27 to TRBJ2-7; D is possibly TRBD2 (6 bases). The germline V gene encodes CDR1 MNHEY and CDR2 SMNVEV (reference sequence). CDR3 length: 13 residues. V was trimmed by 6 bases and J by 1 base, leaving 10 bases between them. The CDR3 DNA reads TGTGCCAGCAGCTACGGGACTTCCTACGAGCAGTACTTC. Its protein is CASSYGTSYEQYF.

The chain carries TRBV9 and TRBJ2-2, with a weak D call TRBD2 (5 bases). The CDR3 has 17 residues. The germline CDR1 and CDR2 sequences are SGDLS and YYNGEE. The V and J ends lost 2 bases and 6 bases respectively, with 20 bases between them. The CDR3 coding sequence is TGTGCCAGCAGCGTTTGGCTTTCCGGAGCGGAGGCCGGGGAGCTGTTTTTT. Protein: CASSVWLSGAEAGELFF.

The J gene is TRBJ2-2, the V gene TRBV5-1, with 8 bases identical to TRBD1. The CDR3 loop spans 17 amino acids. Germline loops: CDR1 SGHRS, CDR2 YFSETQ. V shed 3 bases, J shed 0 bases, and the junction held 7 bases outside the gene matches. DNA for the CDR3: TGCGCCAGCAGCTGGCCACTACAGGGGGCGAACACCGGGGAGCTGTTTTTT. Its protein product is CASSWPLQGANTGELFF.

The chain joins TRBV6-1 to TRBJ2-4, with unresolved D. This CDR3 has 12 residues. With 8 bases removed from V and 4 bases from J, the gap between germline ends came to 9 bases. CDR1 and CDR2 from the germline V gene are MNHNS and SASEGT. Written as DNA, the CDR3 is TGTGCCAGCGGGGAAGTAAAAAACATTCAGTACTTC. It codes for CASGEVKNIQYF.

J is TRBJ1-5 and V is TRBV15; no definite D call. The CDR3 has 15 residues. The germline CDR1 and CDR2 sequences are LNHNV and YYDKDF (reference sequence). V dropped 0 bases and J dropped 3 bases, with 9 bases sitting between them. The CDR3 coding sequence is TGTGCCACCAGCAGAGATCCGGGGTACAATCAGCCCCAGCATTTT. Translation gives CATSRDPGYNQPQHF.

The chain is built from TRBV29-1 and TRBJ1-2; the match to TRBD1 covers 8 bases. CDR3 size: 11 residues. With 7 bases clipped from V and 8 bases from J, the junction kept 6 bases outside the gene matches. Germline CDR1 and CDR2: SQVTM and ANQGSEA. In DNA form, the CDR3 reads TGCAGCGCGTGGACAGGGAAGGGCTACACCTTC. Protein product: CSAWTGKGYTF.

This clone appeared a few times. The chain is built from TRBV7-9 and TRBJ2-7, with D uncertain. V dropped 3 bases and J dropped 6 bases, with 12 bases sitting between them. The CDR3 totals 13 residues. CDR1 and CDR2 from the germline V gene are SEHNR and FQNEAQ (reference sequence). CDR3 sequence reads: CASSFSQSGEQYF. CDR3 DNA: TGTGCCAGCAGCTTTAGTCAATCTGGCGAGCAGTACTTC.

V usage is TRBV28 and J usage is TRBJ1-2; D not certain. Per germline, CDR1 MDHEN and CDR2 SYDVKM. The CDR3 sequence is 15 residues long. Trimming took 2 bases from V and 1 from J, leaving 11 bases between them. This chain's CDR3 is CASSLAVNLNYGYTF. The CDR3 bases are TGTGCCAGCAGTTTAGCAGTGAACCTTAACTATGGCTACACCTTC.

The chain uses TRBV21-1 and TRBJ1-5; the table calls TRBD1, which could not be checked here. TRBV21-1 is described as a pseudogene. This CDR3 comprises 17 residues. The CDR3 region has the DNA TGTGCCAGCAGCAAAGTTAGGGGCCTGTTTAGCAATCAGCCCCAGCATTTT. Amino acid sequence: CASSKVRGLFSNQPQHF.

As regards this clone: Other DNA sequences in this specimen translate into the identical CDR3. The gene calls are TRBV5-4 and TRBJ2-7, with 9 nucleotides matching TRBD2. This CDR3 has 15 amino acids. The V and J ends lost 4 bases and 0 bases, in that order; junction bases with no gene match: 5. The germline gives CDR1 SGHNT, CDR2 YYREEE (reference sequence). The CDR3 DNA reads TGTGCCAGCAGCCTTAAGCGGGAGGTCTCCTACGAGCAGTACTTC. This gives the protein CASSLKREVSYEQYF.

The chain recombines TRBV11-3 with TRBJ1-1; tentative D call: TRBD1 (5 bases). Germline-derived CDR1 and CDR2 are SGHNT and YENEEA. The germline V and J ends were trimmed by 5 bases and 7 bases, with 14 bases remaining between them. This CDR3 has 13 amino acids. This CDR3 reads CASSPRGAGEAFF. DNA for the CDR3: TGTGCCAGCAGCCCTAGGGGAGCGGGTGAAGCTTTCTTT.

In DNA, the CDR3 is TGTGCCAGCAGCTTAGGCGCACAGGGGTCGGACACCGGGGAGCTGTTTTTT. Encoded protein: CASSLGAQGSDTGELFF. The chain combines TRBV13 with TRBJ2-2; TRBD1 matches 7 bases. The CDR3 is made up of 17 amino acids. V lost 0 bases and J lost 3; bases outside the gene matches: 7. Germline lookup yields CDR1 PRHDT and CDR2 FYEKMQ (reference sequence).

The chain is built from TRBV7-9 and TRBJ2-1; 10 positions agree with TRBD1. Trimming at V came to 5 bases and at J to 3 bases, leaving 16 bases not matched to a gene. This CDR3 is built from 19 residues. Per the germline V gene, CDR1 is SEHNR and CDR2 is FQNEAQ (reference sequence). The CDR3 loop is CASSVPRVLTGGFYNEQFF. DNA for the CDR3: TGTGCCAGCAGCGTCCCTAGAGTCCTGACAGGGGGCTTCTACAATGAGCAGTTCTTC.

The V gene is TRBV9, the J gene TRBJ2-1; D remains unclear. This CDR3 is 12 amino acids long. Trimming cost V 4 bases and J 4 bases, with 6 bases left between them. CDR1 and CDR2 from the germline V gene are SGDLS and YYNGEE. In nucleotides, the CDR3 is TGTGCCAGCAGCCCCGGGTACAATGAGCAGTTCTTC. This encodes CASSPGYNEQFF.

The CDR3 loop reads CAWSVPGGTKRGELFF. In DNA, the CDR3 is TGTGCCTGGAGTGTGCCGGGCGGGACGAAGAGGGGGGAGCTGTTTTTT. The chain carries TRBV30 and TRBJ2-2, with D possibly TRBD2 on 6 matching bases. This CDR3 comprises 16 residues. Between the trimmed V and J ends, which lost 0 bases and 8 bases, there was a span of 19 bases. Germline V gene lookup returns CDR1 GTSNPN and CDR2 SVGIG (reference sequence).

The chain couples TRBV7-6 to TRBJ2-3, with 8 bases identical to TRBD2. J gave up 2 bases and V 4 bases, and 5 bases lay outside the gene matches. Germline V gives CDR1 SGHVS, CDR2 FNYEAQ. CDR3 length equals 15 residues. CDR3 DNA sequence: TGTGCCAGCAGCTCCACTAGCGGCTTCACAGATACGCAGTATTTT. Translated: CASSSTSGFTDTQYF. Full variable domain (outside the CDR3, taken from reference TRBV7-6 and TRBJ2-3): GAGVSQSPRYKVTKRGQDVALRCDPISGHVSLYWYRQALGQGPEFLTYFNYEAQQDKSGLPNDRFSAERPEGSISTLTIQRTEQRDSAMYRCASSSTSGFTDTQYFGPGTRLTVL.

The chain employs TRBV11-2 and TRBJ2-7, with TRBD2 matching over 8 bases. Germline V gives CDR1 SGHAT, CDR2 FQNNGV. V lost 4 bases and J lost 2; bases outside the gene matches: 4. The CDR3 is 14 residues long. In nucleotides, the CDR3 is TGTGCCAGCAGCTCGGGGGGGCGCACCTACGAGCAGTACTTC. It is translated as CASSSGGRTYEQYF.

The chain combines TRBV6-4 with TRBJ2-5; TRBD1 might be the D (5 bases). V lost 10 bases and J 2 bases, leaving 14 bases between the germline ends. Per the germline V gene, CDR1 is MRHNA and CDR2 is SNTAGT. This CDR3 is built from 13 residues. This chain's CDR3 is CANRPDCQETQYF. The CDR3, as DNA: TGTGCCAACAGGCCCGACTGTCAAGAGACCCAGTACTTC.

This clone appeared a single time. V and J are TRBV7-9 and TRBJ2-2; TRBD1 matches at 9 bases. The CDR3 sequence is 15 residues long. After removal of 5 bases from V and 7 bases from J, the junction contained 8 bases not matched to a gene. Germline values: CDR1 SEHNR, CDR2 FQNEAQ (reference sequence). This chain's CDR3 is CASSGDREIRGELFF. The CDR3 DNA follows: TGTGCCAGCAGCGGGGACAGGGAAATCCGCGGGGAGCTGTTTTTT.

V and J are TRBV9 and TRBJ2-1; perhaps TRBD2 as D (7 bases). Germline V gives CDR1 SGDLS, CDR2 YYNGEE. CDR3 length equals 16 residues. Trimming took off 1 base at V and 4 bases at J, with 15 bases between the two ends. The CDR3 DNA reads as TGTGCCAGCAGCGTATCCCCGGGGGGCTCTTACAATGAGCAGTTCTTC. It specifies CASSVSPGGSYNEQFF.

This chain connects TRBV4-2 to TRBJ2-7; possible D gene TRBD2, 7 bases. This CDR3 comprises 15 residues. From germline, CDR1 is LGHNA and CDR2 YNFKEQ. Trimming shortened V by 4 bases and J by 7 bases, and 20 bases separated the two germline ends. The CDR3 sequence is CASSPSQRDKREQYF. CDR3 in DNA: TGTGCCAGCAGCCCCAGCCAGCGGGACAAGAGGGAGCAGTACTTC.

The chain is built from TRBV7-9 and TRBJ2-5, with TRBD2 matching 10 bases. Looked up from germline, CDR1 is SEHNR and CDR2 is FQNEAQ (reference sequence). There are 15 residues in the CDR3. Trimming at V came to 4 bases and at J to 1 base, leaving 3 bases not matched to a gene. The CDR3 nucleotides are TGTGCCAGCAGCTCTAGCGGGGGCTTCCAAGAGACCCAGTACTTC. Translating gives CASSSSGGFQETQYF. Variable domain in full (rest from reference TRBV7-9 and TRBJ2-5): DTGVSQNPRHKITKRGQNVTFRCDPISEHNRLYWYRQTLGQGPEFLTYFQNEAQLEKSRLLSDRFSAERPKGSFSTLEIQRTEQGDSAMYLCASSSSGGFQETQYFGPGTRLLVL.

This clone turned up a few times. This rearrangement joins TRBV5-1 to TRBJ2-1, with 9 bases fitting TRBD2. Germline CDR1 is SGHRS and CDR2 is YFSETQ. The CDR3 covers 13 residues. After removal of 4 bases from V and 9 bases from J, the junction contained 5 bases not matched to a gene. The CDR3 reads CASSPQLAGEQFF. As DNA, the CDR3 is TGCGCCAGCAGCCCCCAACTAGCGGGTGAGCAGTTCTTC.

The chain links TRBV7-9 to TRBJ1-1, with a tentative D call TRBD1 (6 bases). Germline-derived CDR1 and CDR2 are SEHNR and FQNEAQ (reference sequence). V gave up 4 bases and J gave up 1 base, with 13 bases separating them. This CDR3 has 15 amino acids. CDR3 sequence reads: CASSSVDRRNTEAFF. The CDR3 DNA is TGTGCCAGCAGCTCCGTAGACAGGAGGAACACTGAAGCTTTCTTT.

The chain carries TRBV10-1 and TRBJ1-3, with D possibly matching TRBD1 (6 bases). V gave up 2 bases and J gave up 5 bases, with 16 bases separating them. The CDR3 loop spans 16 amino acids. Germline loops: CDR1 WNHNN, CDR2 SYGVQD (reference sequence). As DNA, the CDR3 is TGCGCCAGCAGTGAGGGGGATGGGGGCCGTAGAAACACCATATATTTT. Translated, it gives CASSEGDGGRRNTIYF.

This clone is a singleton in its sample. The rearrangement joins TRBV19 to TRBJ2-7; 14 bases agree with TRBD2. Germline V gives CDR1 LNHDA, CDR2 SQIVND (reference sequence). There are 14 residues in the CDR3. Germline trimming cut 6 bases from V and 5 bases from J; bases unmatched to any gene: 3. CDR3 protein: CASRPGLAGDEQYF. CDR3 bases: TGTGCCAGTAGGCCGGGACTAGCGGGAGACGAGCAGTACTTC.

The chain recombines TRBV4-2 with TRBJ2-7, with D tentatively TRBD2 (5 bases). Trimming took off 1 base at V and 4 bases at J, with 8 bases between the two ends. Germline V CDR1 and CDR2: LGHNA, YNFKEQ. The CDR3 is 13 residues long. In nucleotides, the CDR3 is TGTGCCAGCAGCCAAGCACGAGGGTACGAGCAGTACTTC. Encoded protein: CASSQARGYEQYF.

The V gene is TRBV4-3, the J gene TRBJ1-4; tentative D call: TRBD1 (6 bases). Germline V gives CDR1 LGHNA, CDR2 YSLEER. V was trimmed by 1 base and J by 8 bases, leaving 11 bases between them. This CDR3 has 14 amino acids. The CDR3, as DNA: TGCGCCAGCAGCCAAGTCACAGGGCGCGAAAAACTGTTTTTT. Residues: CASSQVTGREKLFF.

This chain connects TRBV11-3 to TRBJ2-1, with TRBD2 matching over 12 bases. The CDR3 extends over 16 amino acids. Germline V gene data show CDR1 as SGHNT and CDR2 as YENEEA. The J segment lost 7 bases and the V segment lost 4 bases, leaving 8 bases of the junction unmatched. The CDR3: CASSSRTSGAENEQFF. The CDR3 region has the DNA TGTGCCAGCAGCTCCCGGACTAGCGGGGCCGAGAATGAGCAGTTCTTC. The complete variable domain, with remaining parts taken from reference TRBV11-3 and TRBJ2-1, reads EAGVVQSPRYKIIEKKQPVAFWCNPISGHNTLYWYLQNLGQGPELLIRYENEEAVDDSQLPKDRFSAERLKGVDSTLKIQPAELGDSAVYLCASSSRTSGAENEQFFGPGTRLTVL.

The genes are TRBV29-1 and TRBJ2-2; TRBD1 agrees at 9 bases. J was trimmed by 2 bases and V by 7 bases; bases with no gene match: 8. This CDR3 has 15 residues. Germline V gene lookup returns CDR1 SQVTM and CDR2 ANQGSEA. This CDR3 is CSAIGQGPNTGELFF. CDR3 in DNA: TGCAGCGCTATTGGACAGGGGCCAAACACCGGGGAGCTGTTTTTT.